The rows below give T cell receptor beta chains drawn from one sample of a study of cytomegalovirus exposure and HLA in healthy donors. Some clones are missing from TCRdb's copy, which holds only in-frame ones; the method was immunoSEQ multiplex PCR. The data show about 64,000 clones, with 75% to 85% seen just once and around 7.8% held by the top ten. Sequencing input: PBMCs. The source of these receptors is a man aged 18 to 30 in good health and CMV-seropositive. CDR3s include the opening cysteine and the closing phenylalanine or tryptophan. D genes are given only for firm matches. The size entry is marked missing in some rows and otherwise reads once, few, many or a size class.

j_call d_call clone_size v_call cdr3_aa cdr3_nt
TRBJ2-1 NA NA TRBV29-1 CSVGSSYNEQFF TGCAGCGTTGGGAGCTCCTACAATGAGCAGTTCTTC
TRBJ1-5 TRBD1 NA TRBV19 CASSPGQGGQPQHF TGTGCCAGTAGCCCCGGACAGGGGGGTCAGCCCCAGCATTTT
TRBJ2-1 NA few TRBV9 CASSVDGLSRKFF TGTGCCAGCAGCGTAGATGGCCTCTCTAGGAAGTTCTTC
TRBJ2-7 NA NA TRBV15 CATSRDGRQTYEQYF TGTGCCACCAGCAGAGATGGTAGACAGACCTACGAGCAGTACTTC
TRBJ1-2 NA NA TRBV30 CAWMAGYGYTF TGTGCCTGGATGGCAGGGTATGGCTACACCTTC
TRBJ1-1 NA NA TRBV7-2 CASSAITVNTEAFF TGTGCCAGCAGCGCTATAACAGTTAACACTGAAGCTTTCTTT
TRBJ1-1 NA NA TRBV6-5 CASRRRGQAFF TGTGCCAGCAGACGGCGGGGCCAAGCTTTCTTT
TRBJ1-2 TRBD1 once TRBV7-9 CASSRPGTGGYTF TGTGCCAGCAGTCGTCCCGGGACAGGGGGCTACACCTTC
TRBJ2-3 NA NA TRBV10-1 CASSEPGADTQYF TGCGCCAGCAGTGAACCGGGGGCAGATACGCAGTATTTT
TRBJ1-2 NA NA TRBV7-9 CASSVTENYGYTF TGTGCCAGCAGCGTGACAGAAAACTATGGCTACACCTTC
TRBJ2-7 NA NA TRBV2 CASSEGPTRYF TGTGCCAGCAGTGAGGGGCCAACTCGGTACTTC
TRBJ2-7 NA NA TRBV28 CASINSGRGAYEQYF TGTGCCAGCATCAATTCTGGGAGGGGGGCCTACGAGCAGTACTTC
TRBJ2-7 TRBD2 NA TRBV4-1 CASSQSGRSSYEQYF TGCGCCAGCAGCCAAAGCGGGAGATCCTCCTACGAGCAGTACTTC
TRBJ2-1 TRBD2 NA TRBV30 CAWSGLAGDLYNEQFF TGTGCCTGGAGTGGACTAGCGGGAGATCTATACAATGAGCAGTTCTTC
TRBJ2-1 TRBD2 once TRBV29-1 CSAPDGASGYNEQFF TGCAGCGCCCCAGATGGGGCTAGCGGTTACAATGAGCAGTTCTTC
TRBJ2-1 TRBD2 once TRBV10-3 CAISASGRADEQFF TGTGCCATCAGTGCCAGCGGGAGGGCCGATGAGCAGTTCTTC
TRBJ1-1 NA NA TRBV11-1 CASSPGPGSAEAFF TGTGCCAGCAGCCCCGGGCCGGGGAGCGCTGAAGCTTTCTTT
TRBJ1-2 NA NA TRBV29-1 CSVDERDTNYGYTF TGCAGCGTTGACGAGAGAGACACTAACTATGGCTACACCTTC
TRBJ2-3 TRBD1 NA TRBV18 CASSTRDRGTDTQYF TGTGCCAGCTCAACCCGGGACAGGGGGACAGATACGCAGTATTTT
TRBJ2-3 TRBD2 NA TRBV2 CASSSGLAGTTDTQYF TGTGCCAGCAGTAGCGGACTAGCGGGGACCACAGATACGCAGTATTTT
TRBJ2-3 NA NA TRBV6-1 CASSEISGSTDTQYF TGTGCCAGCAGTGAAATTAGCGGAAGCACAGATACGCAGTATTTT
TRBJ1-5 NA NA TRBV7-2 CASSPRGRQPQHF TGTGCCAGCAGCCCTAGGGGAAGGCAGCCCCAGCATTTT
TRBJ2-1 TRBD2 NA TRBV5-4 CASSSASGSGDEQFF TGTGCCAGCAGCTCGGCTAGCGGGAGTGGCGATGAGCAGTTCTTC
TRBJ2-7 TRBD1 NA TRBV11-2 CASSSSGTGSRQYF TGTGCCAGCAGCTCGAGTGGGACAGGGAGTAGGCAGTACTTC
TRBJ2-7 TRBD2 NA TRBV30 CAWSATLAAVYEQYF TGTGCCTGGAGCGCCACACTAGCGGCAGTCTACGAGCAGTACTTC
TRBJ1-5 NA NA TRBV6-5 CASSYGQGSNQPQHF TGTGCCAGCAGTTACGGGCAGGGTAGCAATCAGCCCCAGCATTTT
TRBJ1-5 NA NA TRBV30 CAWSDRASQPQHF TGTGCCTGGAGTGACAGGGCGAGTCAGCCCCAGCATTTT
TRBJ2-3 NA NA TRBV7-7 CASSFSDMFTDTQYF TGTGCTAGCAGCTTCTCGGACATGTTCACAGATACGCAGTATTTT
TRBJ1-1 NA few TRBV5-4 CASSPFAGTEAFF TGTGCCAGCAGCCCATTCGCAGGGACTGAAGCTTTCTTT
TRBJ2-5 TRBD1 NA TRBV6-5 CASGTGSRETQYF TGTGCCAGCGGGACAGGGTCTAGGGAGACCCAGTACTTC
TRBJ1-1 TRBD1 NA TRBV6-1 CASSEGGGLRNTEAFF TGTGCCAGCAGTGAAGGAGGGGGCCTAAGGAACACTGAAGCTTTCTTT
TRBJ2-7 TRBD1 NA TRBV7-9 CASSDNRGTNEQYF TGTGCCAGCAGCGATAACAGGGGAACGAACGAGCAGTACTTC
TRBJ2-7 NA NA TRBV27 CASSRETGLYEQYF TGTGCCAGCAGTAGGGAAACGGGACTGTACGAGCAGTACTTC
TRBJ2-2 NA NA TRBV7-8 CASTGQRNTGELFF TGTGCCAGCACTGGACAGAGGAACACCGGGGAGCTGTTTTTT
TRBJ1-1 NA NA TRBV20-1 CSAAGRLEAFF TGCAGTGCTGCAGGGCGACTTGAAGCTTTCTTT
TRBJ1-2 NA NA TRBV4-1 CASSQASYGYTF TGCGCCAGCAGCCAAGCATCCTACGGCTACACCTTC
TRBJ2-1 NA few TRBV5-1 CASSLSYSDEQFF TGCGCCAGCAGCTTGTCCTATTCGGATGAGCAGTTCTTC
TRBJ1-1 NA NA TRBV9 CASSVPGQTEAFF TGTGCCAGCAGCGTTCCGGGACAAACTGAAGCTTTCTTT
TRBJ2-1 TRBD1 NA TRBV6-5 CASSYSRQGGDEQFF TGTGCCAGCAGTTACTCGAGACAGGGGGGTGATGAGCAGTTCTTC
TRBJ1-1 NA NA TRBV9 CASSVDSQVEAFF TGTGCCAGCAGCGTAGATTCACAGGTTGAAGCTTTCTTT
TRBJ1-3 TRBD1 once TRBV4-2 CASSQDRDRGGNTIYF TGTGCCAGCAGCCAAGATAGGGACAGGGGTGGAAACACCATATATTTT
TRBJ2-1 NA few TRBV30 CAWSVGSSYNEQFF TGTGCCTGGAGTGTAGGGAGCTCCTACAATGAGCAGTTCTTC